The sequence of this T cell receptor (beta chain) was determined in a study of T cell responses to AZD1222 COVID-19 vaccine. Note on this clone: The antigen is unknown.

This CDR3 spans 15 amino acids. V was clipped by 0 bases and J by 9 bases; unmatched bases: 6. Germline loops: CDR1 MNHEY, CDR2 SMNVEV (reference sequence). Second-dose groups at about 4 or about 12 weeks were pooled. Using immunoSEQ multiplex PCR, the repertoire was profiled, and TCRdb retains in-frame clones only, with some absent. Of 150,000 to 200,000 clones detected, 92% appear once; the ten largest clones hold approximately 1.2%. Study results and caveats: Two doses of AZD1222 preceded a rise in Spike-specific TCR breadth and depth. Reports say nearly half of spike-specific TCRs go after unmutated variant regions. Donors were largely white British and mainly female; clonal diversity was possibly underestimated.

This receptor was taken from an adult who received the AZD1222 COVID-19 vaccine. This rearrangement joins TRBV27 to TRBJ2-1; 9 bases are shared with TRBD2. The sequencing here drew on peripheral blood, taken 28 days after the second AZD1222 dose. This chain's CDR3 is CASSLSSGSNVEQFF. The CDR3 DNA follows: TGTGCCAGCAGTTTATCTAGCGGGAGTAACGTTGAGCAGTTCTTC.